The present T cell receptor beta chain was sequenced within a study of molecular identifiers for immune sequencing clone quantification. Turning to the study itself: In replicates, the authors split RNA from around 18,000 or 91,000 naive CD8 cells five ways and sequenced four. Whole-study findings and limits: Single-cell amounts of spiked Jurkat TCR RNA were reportedly detectable among over 750,000 naive cells.

Germline-derived CDR1 and CDR2 are SQVTM and ANQGSEA. This CDR3 comprises 13 residues. V dropped 8 bases and J dropped 10 bases, with 23 bases sitting between them. Sorting was used to obtain naive CD8 T cells (CD8+CD4-CCR7+CD45RA+). TCRdb itself ran the PCR reads through MiXCR, one entry per CDR3 protein. The sample includes about 500,000 distinct CDR3 sequences, less than 30% seen only once; the top ten take roughly 0.79%. This clonotype was counted only a few times. Its specificity is unknown. This TCR was sampled from a human donor in good health. Some libraries in this study had Jurkat cell RNA spiked in. The rearrangement links TRBV29-1 to TRBJ1-1, with a weak D call TRBD1 (5 bases). Source material: naive CD8+ T cells from blood, with Jurkat cell RNA spiked in. Subset given: FACS-sorted CD8+CD4-CCR7+CD45RA+ naive T cells. The CDR3: CSPEEGNGAGAFF. DNA for the CDR3: TGCAGCCCCGAGGAAGGGAACGGGGCTGGAGCTTTCTTT.